This T cell receptor (beta chain) was sequenced in a study of blood T cell repertoires in COVID-19. Turning to the study itself: Collection of acute and convalescent COVID-19 samples took place in the United States, Italy and Spain.

Some clones are missing from TCRdb's copy, which holds only in-frame ones; the method was immunoSEQ multiplex PCR. The table records approximately 150,000 clones, around nine tenths of them present only once. The ends were cut back, 1 base at V and 4 bases at J, with 14 bases in the middle. The CDR3 extends over 16 amino acids. Germline CDR1 is LGHNA and CDR2 is YNFKEQ. The rearrangement links TRBV4-2 to TRBJ2-1; the D gene is possibly TRBD1 (6 bases). Sequencing was performed on peripheral blood. This receptor was taken from a man aged 60 to 69 with active or convalescent COVID-19. Here the CDR3 reads CASSQVRDRFYNEQFF. CDR3 bases: TGTGCCAGCAGCCAAGTACGAGACAGGTTTTACAATGAGCAGTTCTTC.